The source of this T cell receptor (beta chain) is a study of shared clonotypes between healthy human individuals (dated by TCRdb to about 2020). Regarding the study in general: Three men and two women, aged 18 to 49 years, made up the cohort. For each donor, three plates each were used for CD4 naive and CD4 memory, two plates were used for CD8 naive, and one plate was used for CD8 memory. The study deeply sequenced blood TCR repertoires of about five healthy adults to estimate repertoire size and the extent of clonotype sharing between individuals. To increase sequencing depth and limit assay-specific biases, TCR repertoire library preparation and sequencing were carried out by different laboratories using diverse techniques. Between about 0.85 and 10 billion PBMCs per donor were obtained by leukapheresis. Broad study findings and their caveats: Because the study included a small number of donors, the genetic and exposure-history diversity represented was limited. About 4.5% of naive CD4, around 3.6% of naive CD8, about 2.5% of memory CD4, and 0.4% of memory CD8 clonotypes were shared across several donors. Pairwise subsampling indicated that sequencing depth was expected to affect the degree of clonotype sharing among donors. Estimated clonotype richness was generally larger for naive than for memory subsets. Higher generation probabilities were observed for clonotypes shared by all four sorted-subset donors than for non-shared clonotypes. Sampling was restricted to blood, and TCR repertoires in tissue are likely to differ from TCR repertoires in blood. Incomplete sequencing was indicated by rarefaction of sorted-subset datasets, despite the large sequencing depth.

For CDR1 and CDR2, the germline V gene lists ENHRY and SYGVKD. V and J lose 4 bases and 5 bases, and a span of 9 bases separates them. The CDR3 contains 13 residues, cysteine and phenylalanine counted. Only CDR3 DNA remains: 39 bases, in frame from the first base. Donors were healthy HIV-negative adults with no recently reported acute infections or vaccinations. All donors were Caucasian adults living in Nashville, Tennessee, USA. CD4+ T cells were enriched by magnetic negative selection; naive cells were then positively selected on CD45RA, and the negative fraction formed the memory subset. Blood was collected by leukapheresis, and PBMCs were isolated by Ficoll-Histopaque density gradient centrifugation and then cryopreserved in liquid nitrogen vapor phase. Purity and quantity of every magnetically sorted T cell population were checked by analytical flow cytometry. Genomic DNA was isolated from each sorted fraction and quantified by UV absorbance on a Nanodrop 2000c.

TCR CDR3 regions were amplified from genomic DNA by multiplex PCR using the deep immunoSEQ assay. Genomic DNA extracted from each cell subset was distributed evenly over all wells of several immunoSEQ 96-well plates, and each plate served as one replicate. For sorted subsets, each replicate PCR was loaded with about 0.2 ug genomic DNA, equivalent to about 30,000 T cell genomes. The purified libraries were quantified using a Qubit 3.0 fluorometer, sized with a Bioanalyzer 2100, and then quantified again using the KAPA Library Quantification kit. A separate single-read 150-cycle Illumina NextSeq 550 flow cell was used to sequence each immunoSEQ 96-well plate. On the study's bioinformatics: Because the immunoSEQ output held only junctional sequences and lacked quality scores, the filtering could not match the filtering applied to full-length reads. Sequences were annotated with PyIR, a Python wrapper for IgBLAST v1.9, using IMGT germline references to assign V/J genes and CDR3. Any read was removed if the V/J assignment was weak (E-value above 1e-6), the CDR3 was missing, or the read contained stop codons, out-of-frame junctions, or ambiguous translated residues. V3J clonotypes were defined by identical inferred V gene, J gene, and CDR3 amino acid sequence. To compute the percentage overlap between repertoires, the number of shared unique clonotypes was divided by the size of the smaller repertoire. RTK rarefaction, the Chao1 estimator, and Recon v2.1 estimates of unobserved clonotypes were used to assess repertoire richness. OLGA was used to compute generation probabilities for all TCRbeta clonotypes that the gDNA method yielded from a handful of donors. Entries here come from immuneACCESS through TCRdb and include only in-frame sequences with V and J called. Some clones fail to appear in such tables; in the studies checked, an unresolved V gene covers under half of the shortfall, and the cause of the remainder is unknown. D and trimming were read from the DNA, whereas the V and J calls and clone size are those reported in that table. This sample holds about 1.1 million clones; roughly 80% were observed only once. The ten largest make up 0.89% of the sample.

Comments on this clone: Its antigen target is currently unknown. One base away there is no much larger clone; base qualities are not given.

The V and J genes are TRBV10-3 and TRBJ1-5; D gene: possibly TRBD1, on 6 matching bases. Sequencing input: memory CD4+ T cells from PBMCs. The sample's cell subset or site label, decoded: CD45RA-negative fraction. The receptor was derived from a man aged 18 to 30 in good health. Some clones in this sample may be carry-over from other donors' samples. CDR3 loop: CAISGAGDQPQHF. The DNA reads as follows: TGTGCCATCAGTGGGGCAGGGGATCAGCCCCAGCATTTT.